What follows describes a single TCR beta chain. CDR3 length: 15 amino acids. V gave up 1 base and J gave up 7 bases; unmatched junction bases: 5. Looked up from germline, CDR1 is LGHNA and CDR2 is YSLEER. These data are taken from a study of blood T cells in healthy people across ages. For the second PCR, which ran for roughly 7 to 11 cycles, a sample-barcoded 5' primer and a J-beta primer mix were used. TCRdb fed the 5' RACE reads into MiXCR, producing one record per CDR3 protein. The table includes approximately 800,000 distinct CDR3 sequences, around 62% detected once. Input material: blood. This clonotype was sampled from a man aged 30-40 years in good health. This chain links TRBV4-3 with TRBJ2-1; 9 bases line up with TRBD2. CDR3 nucleotide sequence: TGCGCCAGCAGCCAAGTGGCTAGCGGGGAGAATGAGCAGTTCTTC. As protein: CASSQVASGENEQFF.